This T cell receptor (beta chain) originates from a study of early T cells in non-severe SARS-CoV-2 infection. Study-wide context: RNA in bulk from unsorted whole blood was sequenced, and chains were unpaired.

There are 15 residues in the CDR3. Per the germline V gene, CDR1 is SNHLY and CDR2 is FYNNEI. The V and J ends lost 10 bases and 0 bases, in that order; junction bases with no gene match: 8. One entry per CDR3 protein, called by TCRdb with MiXCR from the 5' RACE reads. The table has about 92,000 distinct CDR3 sequences, 15% to 20% seen once; the top ten hold over 1%. The J gene is TRBJ2-3, the V gene TRBV2; 9 positions agree with TRBD2. The clonotype was recovered from an adult who was a healthcare worker with PCR-confirmed SARS-CoV-2 infection or an uninfected control (not recorded which). The sequenced material came from whole blood. The CDR3: CATARGTSSTDTQYF. CDR3 nucleotide sequence: TGTGCCACGGCGCGTGGGACTAGCAGCACAGATACGCAGTATTTT.